This is a list of T cell receptor beta chains from one sample in a study of early T cells in non-severe SARS-CoV-2 infection. MiXCR, applied by TCRdb to the 5' RACE reads, yields one record per CDR3 protein. Altogether 90,000 to 130,000 distinct CDR3 sequences are present, roughly 12% being singletons, with the ten largest covering approximately 3.5%. Here the sequenced sample was whole blood, taken at baseline. The source is an adult who was a healthcare worker with PCR-confirmed SARS-CoV-2 infection or an uninfected control (not recorded which). Both conserved end residues are part of each CDR3. The order of the fields is clone size, J gene, D gene, V gene, CDR3 protein, CDR3 DNA. The D gene is left open where the match is weak. Size is omitted from some rows. Given values are once, few, many or a class for expanded clones.

- | TRBJ1-4 | - | TRBV5-1 | CASRQGTNEKLFF | TGCGCCAGCCGTCAGGGAACTAATGAAAAACTGTTTTTT
few | TRBJ1-1 | - | TRBV20-1 | CSAPTPLPLNTEAFF | TGCAGTGCTCCTACCCCCTTGCCTTTGAACACTGAAGCTTTCTTT
- | TRBJ2-5 | TRBD2 | TRBV3-1 | CASSQRLAGGAETQYF | TGTGCCAGCAGCCAGAGACTAGCGGGGGGGGCGGAGACCCAGTACTTC
- | TRBJ1-1 | - | TRBV20-1 | CSARLGRTEAFF | TGCAGTGCTAGATTGGGGCGAACTGAAGCTTTCTTT
few | TRBJ2-1 | TRBD2 | TRBV7-2 | CASSLVRTSVPNEQFF | TGTGCCAGCAGCTTGGTGCGGACTAGCGTTCCTAATGAGCAGTTCTTC
- | TRBJ1-1 | - | TRBV29-1 | CSVLQGDTEAFF | TGCAGCGTTCTTCAGGGAGACACTGAAGCTTTCTTT
many | TRBJ1-4 | - | TRBV29-1 | CSASARSGEKLFF | TGCAGCGCTTCCGCCCGGAGTGGGGAAAAACTGTTTTTT
many | TRBJ1-4 | - | TRBV5-1 | CASSLTANNEKLFF | TGCGCCAGCAGCTTGACGGCCAATAATGAAAAACTGTTTTTT
many | TRBJ2-2 | - | TRBV7-9 | CASSNTGELFF | TGTGCCAGCAGCAACACCGGGGAGCTGTTTTTT
- | TRBJ1-2 | - | TRBV28 | CASSYAHIYGYTF | TGTGCCAGCAGCTATGCACATATCTATGGCTACACCTTC
- | TRBJ1-2 | - | TRBV4-1 | CASSQGGGINYGYTF | TGCGCCAGCAGCCAAGGGGGCGGCATTAACTATGGCTACACCTTC
many | TRBJ2-5 | - | TRBV4-1 | CASSPRETTGKETQYF | TGCGCCAGCAGCCCCCGGGAGACGACAGGGAAAGAGACCCAGTACTTC
few | TRBJ2-3 | - | TRBV11-3 | CASSLGVADTQYF | TGTGCCAGCAGCTTAGGGGTGGCAGATACGCAGTATTTT
many | TRBJ1-3 | - | TRBV18 | CASSPDVGRNTIYF | TGTGCCAGCTCCCCGGACGTGGGCAGAAACACCATATATTTT
- | TRBJ1-1 | - | TRBV5-1 | CASSSPGRGYTEAFF | TGCGCCAGCAGCTCTCCAGGCAGGGGTTACACTGAAGCTTTCTTT
many | TRBJ1-5 | TRBD1 | TRBV6-2/TRBV6-3 | CASSWTGRVQPQHF | TGTGCCAGCAGCTGGACAGGGAGAGTGCAGCCCCAGCATTTT
few | TRBJ2-5 | - | TRBV7-6 | CASSTNGGPETQYF | TGTGCCAGCAGCACGAACGGGGGGCCTGAGACCCAGTACTTC
- | TRBJ1-5 | TRBD1 | TRBV29-1 | CSVRQGDYQPQHF | TGCAGCGTTAGACAGGGGGATTACCAGCCCCAGCATTTT
- | TRBJ2-2 | - | TRBV25-1 | CASSELGIHTGELFF | TGTGCCAGCAGTGAATTAGGAATCCACACCGGGGAGCTGTTTTTT
- | TRBJ1-1 | - | TRBV29-1 | CSVLHKPTAISAEAFF | TGCAGCGTTCTACATAAACCCACGGCTATCTCGGCTGAAGCTTTCTTT
- | TRBJ1-1 | - | TRBV15 | CATSQGMNTEAFF | TGTGCCACCAGCCAGGGCATGAACACTGAAGCTTTCTTT